This T cell receptor (beta chain) was sequenced during a study of PD-L1 blockade in urothelial cancer. Method: immunoSEQ multiplex PCR; TCRdb's copy keeps in-frame clones and lacks some. Among 30,000 to 50,000 clones, more than 85% were seen once, and the ten largest hold about 11%. Time point defined: pretreatment peripheral blood. Germline CDR1 SGHVS, CDR2 FQNEAQ. The CDR3 has 15 residues. With V trimmed by 1 base and J by 3 bases, 6 bases remained unmatched. The sequencing used PBMCs, collected around atezolizumab (anti-PD-L1) treatment. The V call is TRBV7-8, the J call TRBJ2-7, with TRBD2 matching 7 bases. The sequence was obtained from an older woman with urothelial cancer. As DNA, the CDR3 is TGTGCCAGCAGCTTAGTTCAGGGAGGGAGCTACGAGCAGTACTTC. It translates to CASSLVQGGSYEQYF.